This T cell receptor (beta chain) is from a study of blood T cells in healthy people across ages. This CDR3 comprises 14 residues. Germline values: CDR1 SNHLY, CDR2 FYNNEI. The V gene lost 6 bases and the J gene lost 0 bases, with 11 bases spanning the gap. Through a sample-barcoded 5' primer and a J-beta primer mix, a second PCR was run for roughly 6 to 12 cycles. TCRdb used MiXCR to reprocess the 5' RACE reads, holding one entry per CDR3 protein. Here the sample spans 1.5 million or so distinct CDR3 sequences, approximately 42% being singletons. V usage is TRBV2 and J usage is TRBJ1-2; TRBD1 might be the D (5 bases). The specimen sequenced was blood. The TCR originated in a woman younger than 35 in good health. CDR3 sequence: CASRVRQTNYGYTF. CDR3 nucleotide sequence: TGTGCCAGCAGGGTTCGACAGACTAACTATGGCTACACCTTC.